Listed here are 20 T cell receptor beta chains from one sample, sequenced in a study of blood T cell repertoires in COVID-19. Libraries were prepared by immunoSEQ multiplex PCR; TCRdb keeps only in-frame clonotypes and omits some of them. The sample includes fewer than 110,000 clones, roughly nine tenths of them seen just once. Material for sequencing was peripheral blood. Receptor source: an older woman with acute or convalescent COVID-19.

The V call is TRBV18, the J call TRBJ2-7, with 8 nucleotides matching TRBD1. The CDR3 is 13 residues long. The V gene end was trimmed by 3 bases and the J gene end by 2 bases; junction bases not matched to a gene: 0. Per germline, CDR1 KGHSH and CDR2 LQKENI. The CDR3 here is CASSPDRAYEQYV. The CDR3 nucleotides are TGTGCCAGCTCACCGGACAGGGCCTACGAGCAGTACGTC.

This rearrangement joins TRBV5-6 to TRBJ2-2; the match to TRBD2 covers 10 bases. V shed 2 bases and J 0 bases; nucleotides not matched to a gene: 1. This CDR3 comprises 16 residues. The germline CDR1 and CDR2 sequences are SGHDT and YYEEEE. CDR3 nucleotide sequence: TGTGCCAGCAGCTTTGGACTAGCGGCGAACACCGGGGAGCTGTTTTTT. Its protein is CASSFGLAANTGELFF.

This clone counts as medium-sized. CDR3 in amino acids: CAISESTADGYTF. In DNA form, the CDR3 reads TGTGCCATCAGTGAGTCAACTGCGGATGGCTACACCTTC. This chain uses TRBV10-3 with TRBJ1-2; D gene uncertain. V lost 0 bases, J lost 6 bases, and 8 bases lay in between. In germline, CDR1 is ENHRY, CDR2 SYGVKD. CDR3 length: 13 residues.

This clone was counted once. The chain joins TRBV28 to TRBJ1-5, with no clear D. This CDR3 spans 12 amino acids. V was shortened by 10 bases and J by 2 bases, with 9 bases between the two germline ends. Germline CDR1 reads MDHEN; CDR2 reads SYDVKM. The CDR3 DNA follows: TGTGCCACCCGATCGGGCAATCAGCCCCAGCATTTT. Its protein is CATRSGNQPQHF. Full variable domain (missing parts from reference TRBV28 and TRBJ1-5): DVKVTQSSRYLVKRTGEKVFLECVQDMDHENMFWYRQDPGLGLRLIYFSYDVKMKEKGDIPEGYSVSREKKERFSLILESASTNQTSMYLCATRSGNQPQHFGDGTRLSIL.

The rearrangement joins TRBV6-5 to TRBJ1-2; TRBD1 aligns across 7 bases. The J segment lost 7 bases and the V segment lost 0 bases, leaving 11 bases of the junction unmatched. The CDR3 length is 16 residues. Germline CDR1 MNHEY, CDR2 SVGAGI. This CDR3 is CASSYSGAGGLSGYTF. CDR3 sequence (DNA): TGTGCCAGCAGTTACTCAGGAGCAGGGGGTTTGAGTGGCTACACCTTC.

This chain connects TRBV2 to TRBJ2-5; D remains ambiguous. Trimming took off 6 bases at V and 4 bases at J, with 9 bases between the two ends. The CDR3 sequence is 12 residues long. Looked up from germline, CDR1 is SNHLY and CDR2 is FYNNEI. CDR3 nucleotides: TGTGCCAGCAGGCCCTTTAGAGAGACCCAGTACTTC. Translation gives CASRPFRETQYF. Based on the CDR3 plus reference TRBV2 and TRBJ2-5, the full variable domain is EPEVTQTPSHQVTQMGQEVILRCVPISNHLYFYWYRQILGQKVEFLVSFYNNEISEKSEIFDDQFSVERPDGSNFTLKIRSTKLEDSAMYFCASRPFRETQYFGPGTRLLVL.

This clone occurred a few times. V is TRBV5-1 and J is TRBJ1-1; 10 bases are shared with TRBD1. The CDR3 totals 15 residues. V was pared by 4 bases and J by 4 bases, with 7 bases of the junction left unmatched. CDR1 is SGHRS, CDR2 YFSETQ, per germline. Here the CDR3 reads CASSPRTGGSTEAFF. The DNA for the CDR3 is TGCGCCAGCAGCCCACGGACAGGGGGGAGCACTGAAGCTTTCTTT.

The V and J genes are TRBV7-9 and TRBJ2-1; 10 nucleotides line up with TRBD2. V was clipped by 4 bases and J by 8 bases; unmatched bases: 11. There are 16 residues in the CDR3. Germline-derived CDR1 and CDR2 are SEHNR and FQNEAQ (reference sequence). The DNA of the CDR3 is TGTGCCAGCAGCTATTTAGCGGGAGGAGGAGGAGATGAGCAGTTCTTC. Its protein product is CASSYLAGGGGDEQFF.

The chain joins TRBV28 to TRBJ1-4, with D possibly TRBD1 on 5 matching bases. The CDR3 is 16 residues long. The germline V and J ends were trimmed by 5 bases and 3 bases, with 16 bases remaining between them. Germline CDR1 MDHEN, CDR2 SYDVKM. DNA for the CDR3: TGTGCCAGCAGTCCACAGGTGGGGGGGTCTAATGAAAAACTGTTTTTT. Amino acid sequence: CASSPQVGGSNEKLFF.

The V and J genes are TRBV9 and TRBJ1-4; no firm D call. With 4 bases removed from V and 4 bases from J, the gap between germline ends came to 11 bases. Per germline, CDR1 SGDLS and CDR2 YYNGEE. This CDR3 has 14 residues. The CDR3 loop is CASSLSRVNEKLFF. The CDR3 bases are TGTGCCAGCAGCCTAAGCCGAGTTAATGAAAAACTGTTTTTT.

The chain uses TRBV21-1 and TRBJ2-5; TRBD1 is the table's D call, not checked against the DNA. TRBV21-1 is reported as a pseudogene. There are 21 residues in the CDR3. CDR3 amino acids: CASSTRTGGFPPGTFGVTQYF. The DNA of the CDR3 is TGTGCCAGCAGCACTAGGACAGGGGGATTCCCTCCAGGGACGTTCGGGGTGACACAGTACTTC.

This clone was observed a single time. The V and J genes are TRBV3-1 (or the pseudogene TRBV3-2) and TRBJ1-1; no definite D call. With 4 bases removed from V and 4 bases from J, the gap between germline ends came to 13 bases. Germline CDR1 is LGHDT and CDR2 is YNNKEL (reference sequence). CDR3 size: 14 residues. The CDR3 sequence: CASSPFDGVTEAFF. In DNA form, the CDR3 reads TGTGCCAGCAGCCCGTTTGACGGGGTCACTGAAGCTTTCTTT.

The chain employs TRBV6-6 and TRBJ1-1; D not certain. Trimming pared 7 bases from V and 5 bases from J, leaving 20 bases between. CDR1 and CDR2 (germline): MNHNY, SVGAGI (reference sequence). The CDR3 is made up of 15 amino acids. The CDR3 DNA follows: TGTGCCAGCACCAATATCGGAAGAGTGAGGACTGAAGCTTTCTTT. Translated: CASTNIGRVRTEAFF.

The chain carries TRBV7-9 and TRBJ1-4; TRBD1 aligns across 7 bases. J was trimmed by 7 bases and V by 5 bases; bases with no gene match: 7. In germline, CDR1 is SEHNR, CDR2 FQNEAQ (reference sequence). This CDR3 spans 14 amino acids. The CDR3 here is CASSKTGVGEKLFF. As DNA, the CDR3 is TGTGCCAGCAGCAAAACAGGGGTGGGTGAAAAACTGTTTTTT.

This clone was detected once. Additional DNA sequences in this sample encode the identical CDR3. This chain connects TRBV9 to TRBJ1-2, with 9 nucleotides matching TRBD1. Germline lookup yields CDR1 SGDLS and CDR2 YYNGEE. Trimming at V came to 4 bases and at J to 0 bases, leaving 4 bases not matched to a gene. The CDR3 consists of 15 residues. The CDR3 coding sequence is TGTGCCAGCAGCCCCAGGACAGGGGCTAACTATGGCTACACCTTC. Translating it yields CASSPRTGANYGYTF.

This chain uses TRBV5-1 with TRBJ2-1; 9 nucleotides align to TRBD2. J was trimmed by 9 bases and V by 4 bases; bases with no gene match: 20. The CDR3 runs to 18 residues. Looked up from germline, CDR1 is SGHRS and CDR2 is YFSETQ. For the CDR3, the DNA is TGCGCCAGCAGCACCCGGGCGGGAGGGTCGATAAGGGGTCTTGAGCAGTTCTTC. This codes for CASSTRAGGSIRGLEQFF.

The J gene is TRBJ1-1, the V gene TRBV11-3; D ambiguous. This CDR3 contains 13 residues. Trimming took 3 bases from V and 1 from J, leaving 6 bases between them. Germline CDR1 SGHNT, CDR2 YENEEA. CDR3 in DNA: TGTGCCAGCAGCTTTCGAGGGAACACTGAAGCTTTCTTT. Protein product: CASSFRGNTEAFF. Full variable domain (missing parts from reference TRBV11-3 and TRBJ1-1): EAGVVQSPRYKIIEKKQPVAFWCNPISGHNTLYWYLQNLGQGPELLIRYENEEAVDDSQLPKDRFSAERLKGVDSTLKIQPAELGDSAVYLCASSFRGNTEAFFGQGTRLTVV.

V gene TRBV7-9 combines with J gene TRBJ2-1; D is ambiguous. The germline V gene encodes CDR1 SEHNR and CDR2 FQNEAQ (reference sequence). The CDR3 is made up of 12 amino acids. V was trimmed by 2 bases and J by 7 bases, leaving 6 bases between them. CDR3 DNA sequence: TGTGCCAGCAGCTTAACAGTAAATGAGCAGTTCTTC. The encoded protein is CASSLTVNEQFF.

J is TRBJ1-5 and V is TRBV4-2, with D possibly being TRBD1 (5 bases). The germline gives CDR1 LGHNA, CDR2 YNFKEQ. The CDR3 is 15 residues long. V was clipped by 0 bases and J by 6 bases, with 12 bases between them. The CDR3 is CASSQDFGGSQPQHF. CDR3 DNA sequence: TGTGCCAGCAGCCAAGATTTCGGGGGTAGTCAGCCCCAGCATTTT.

V is TRBV19 and J is TRBJ1-5; the match to TRBD1 covers 8 bases. This CDR3 is built from 13 residues. CDR1 LNHDA and CDR2 SQIVND come from the germline V gene (reference sequence). Losses at the gene ends were 6 bases for V and 16 bases for J; bases not matched to a gene: 14. CDR3 nucleotide sequence: TGTGCCAGTAGCACACGCGGACAGGGCCAAAACCATTTT. Protein product: CASSTRGQGQNHF.